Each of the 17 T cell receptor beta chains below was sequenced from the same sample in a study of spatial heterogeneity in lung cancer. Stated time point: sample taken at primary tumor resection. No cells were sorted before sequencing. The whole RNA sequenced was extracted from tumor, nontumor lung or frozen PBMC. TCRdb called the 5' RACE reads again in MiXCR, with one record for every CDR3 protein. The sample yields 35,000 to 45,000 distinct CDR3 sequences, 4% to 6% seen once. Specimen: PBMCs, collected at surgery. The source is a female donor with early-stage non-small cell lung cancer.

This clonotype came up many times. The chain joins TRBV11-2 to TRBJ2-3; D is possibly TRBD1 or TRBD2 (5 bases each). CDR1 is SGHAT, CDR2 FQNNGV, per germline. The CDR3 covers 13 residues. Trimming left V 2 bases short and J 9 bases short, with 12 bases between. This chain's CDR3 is CASSLRGPGTQYF. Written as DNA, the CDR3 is TGTGCCAGCAGCTTACGGGGCCCGGGCACGCAGTATTTT.

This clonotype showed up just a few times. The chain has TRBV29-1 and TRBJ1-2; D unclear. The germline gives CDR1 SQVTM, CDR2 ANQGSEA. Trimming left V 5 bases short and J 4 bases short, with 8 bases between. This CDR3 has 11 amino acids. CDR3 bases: TGCAGCGTTTCGGGCCTCTATGGCTACACCTTC. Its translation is CSVSGLYGYTF.

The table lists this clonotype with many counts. The CDR3: CSAGQGPGREKLFF. The DNA for the CDR3 is TGCAGTGCTGGGCAGGGTCCCGGACGTGAAAAACTGTTTTTT. J is TRBJ1-4 and V is TRBV20-1, with D possibly being TRBD1 (5 bases). Deletions cut 5 bases from V and 7 bases from J, with 17 bases between. Germline CDR1 DFQATT, CDR2 SNEGSKA (reference sequence). The CDR3 sequence is 14 residues long.

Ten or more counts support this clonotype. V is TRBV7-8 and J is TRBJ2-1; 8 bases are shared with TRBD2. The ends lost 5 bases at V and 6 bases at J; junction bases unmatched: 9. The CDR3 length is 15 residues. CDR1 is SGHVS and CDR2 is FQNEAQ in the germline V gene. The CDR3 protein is CASSTPSGGANEQFF. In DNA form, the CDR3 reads TGTGCCAGCAGCACCCCGTCGGGGGGGGCCAATGAGCAGTTCTTC.

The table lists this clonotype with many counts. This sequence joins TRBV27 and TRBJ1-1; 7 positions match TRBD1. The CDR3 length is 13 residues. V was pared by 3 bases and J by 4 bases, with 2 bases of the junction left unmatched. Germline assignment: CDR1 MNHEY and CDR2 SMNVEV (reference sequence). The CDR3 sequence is CASSFRGGTEAFF. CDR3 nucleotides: TGTGCCAGCAGTTTCAGGGGGGGCACTGAAGCTTTCTTT.

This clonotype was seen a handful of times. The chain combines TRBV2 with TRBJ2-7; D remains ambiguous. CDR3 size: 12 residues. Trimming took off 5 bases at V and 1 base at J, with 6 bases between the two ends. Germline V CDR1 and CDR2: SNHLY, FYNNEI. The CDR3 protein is CASSLQSYEQYF. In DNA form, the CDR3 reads TGTGCCAGCAGTTTACAGTCCTACGAGCAGTACTTC. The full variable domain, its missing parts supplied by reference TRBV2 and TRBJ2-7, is EPEVTQTPSHQVTQMGQEVILRCVPISNHLYFYWYRQILGQKVEFLVSFYNNEISEKSEIFDDQFSVERPDGSNFTLKIRSTKLEDSAMYFCASSLQSYEQYFGPGTRLTVT.

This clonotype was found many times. The CDR3 region is CASSQGPSYEQYF. CDR3 DNA sequence: TGCGCCAGCAGCCAAGGGCCCTCCTACGAGCAGTACTTC. This chain links TRBV4-3 with TRBJ2-7; D uncertain. The V end lost 1 base, the J end lost 0 bases, and 4 bases lay between the germline ends. CDR3 length: 13 amino acids. Germline V gives CDR1 LGHNA, CDR2 YSLEER.

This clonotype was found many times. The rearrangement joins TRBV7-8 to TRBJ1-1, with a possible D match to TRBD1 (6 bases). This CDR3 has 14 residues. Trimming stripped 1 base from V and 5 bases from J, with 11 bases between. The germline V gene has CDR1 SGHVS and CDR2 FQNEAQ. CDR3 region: CASSLEQGGTEAFF. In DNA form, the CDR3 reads TGTGCCAGCAGCTTAGAACAGGGAGGTACTGAAGCTTTCTTT.

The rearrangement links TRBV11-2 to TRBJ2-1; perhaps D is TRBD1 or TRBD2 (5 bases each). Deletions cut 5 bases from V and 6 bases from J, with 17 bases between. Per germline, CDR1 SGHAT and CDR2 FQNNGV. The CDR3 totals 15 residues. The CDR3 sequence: CASSPGPITRNEQFF. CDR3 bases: TGTGCCAGCAGCCCGGGGCCCATCACGCGCAATGAGCAGTTCTTC.

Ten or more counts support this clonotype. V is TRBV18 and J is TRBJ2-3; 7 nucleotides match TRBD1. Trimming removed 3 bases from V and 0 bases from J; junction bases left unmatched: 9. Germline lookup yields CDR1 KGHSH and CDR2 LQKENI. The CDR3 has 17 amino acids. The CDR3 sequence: CASSPPVRGPSTDTQYF. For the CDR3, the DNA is TGTGCCAGCTCACCCCCGGTAAGGGGGCCCAGCACAGATACGCAGTATTTT.

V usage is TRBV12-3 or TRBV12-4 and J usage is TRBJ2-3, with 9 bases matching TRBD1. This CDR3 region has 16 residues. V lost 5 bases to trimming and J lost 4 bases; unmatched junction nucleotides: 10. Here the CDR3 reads CASSPPEGQGPDTQYF. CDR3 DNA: TGTGCCAGCAGTCCCCCGGAGGGACAGGGCCCAGATACGCAGTATTTT.

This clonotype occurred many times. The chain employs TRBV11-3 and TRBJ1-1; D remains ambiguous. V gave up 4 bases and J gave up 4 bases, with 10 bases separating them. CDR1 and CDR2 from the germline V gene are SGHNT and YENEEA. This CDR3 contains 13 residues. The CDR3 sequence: CASSYSVATEAFF. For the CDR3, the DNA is TGTGCCAGCAGCTACTCCGTTGCCACTGAAGCTTTCTTT.

CDR3: CASSLAGSGSYEQYF. In DNA form, the CDR3 reads TGTGCCAGCAGCTTAGCGGGGTCCGGCTCCTACGAGCAGTACTTC. The chain joins TRBV11-2 to TRBJ2-7; tentatively, D is TRBD2 (5 bases). Germline V lookup: CDR1 SGHAT, CDR2 FQNNGV. Deletions cut 1 base from V and 0 bases from J, with 10 bases between. The length of the CDR3 is 15 residues.

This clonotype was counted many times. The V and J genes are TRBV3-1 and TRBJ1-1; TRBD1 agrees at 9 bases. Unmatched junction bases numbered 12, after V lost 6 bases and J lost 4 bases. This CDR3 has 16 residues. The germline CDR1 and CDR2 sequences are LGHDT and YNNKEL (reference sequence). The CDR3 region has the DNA TGTGCCAGCAGTCCAGGCGGGACAGGGTCGGGCACTGAAGCTTTCTTT. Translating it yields CASSPGGTGSGTEAFF.

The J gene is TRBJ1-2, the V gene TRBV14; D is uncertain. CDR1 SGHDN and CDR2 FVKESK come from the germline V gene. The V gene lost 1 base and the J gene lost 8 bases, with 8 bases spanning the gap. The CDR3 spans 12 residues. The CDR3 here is CASSQGRAGYTF. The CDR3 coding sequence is TGTGCCAGCAGCCAAGGCCGAGCGGGCTACACCTTC.

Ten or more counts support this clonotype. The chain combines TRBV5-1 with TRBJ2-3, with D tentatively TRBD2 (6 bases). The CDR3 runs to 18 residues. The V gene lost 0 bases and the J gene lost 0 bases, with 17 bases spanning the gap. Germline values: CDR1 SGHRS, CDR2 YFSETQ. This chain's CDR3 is CASSLAGAGTWSTDTQYF. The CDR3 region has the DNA TGCGCCAGCAGCTTGGCCGGGGCGGGAACCTGGAGCACAGATACGCAGTATTTT.

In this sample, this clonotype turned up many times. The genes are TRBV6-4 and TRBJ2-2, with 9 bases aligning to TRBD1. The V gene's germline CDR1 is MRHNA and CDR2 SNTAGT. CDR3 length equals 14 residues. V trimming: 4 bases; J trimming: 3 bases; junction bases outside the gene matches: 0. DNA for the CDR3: TGTGCCAGCAGTGGGACAGGGGACACCGGGGAGCTGTTTTTT. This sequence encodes CASSGTGDTGELFF.